This TCR beta chain was identified during a study of identical twins (dated by TCRdb to about 2016). About the study as a whole: To test whether fetal clonotypes persist, this study deep-sequenced TCR alpha and beta repertoires from monozygotic twins, from unrelated adults of various ages, and from cord blood. Replicate twin experiments were performed at different times using different library preparation protocols to rule out contamination. The study at large found these results: Abundant cord blood beta clonotypes carried fewer insertions; young adult naive repertoires showed a weaker similar trend, while memory repertoires showed none. In monozygotic twins, out-of-frame TCR alpha sharing was systematically underestimated by recombination models, although the models agreed with sharing between unrelated individuals. Compared with coincidental sharing between unrelated individuals, out-of-frame TCR alpha sequences shared between twins had an excess of sequences with low generation probability. Because the same donors could not be followed over many years, the conclusions depended on cross-sectional statistical analysis. Invariant T cells such as MAIT and iNKT could partly confound zero-insertion analyses, although diverse VJ usage argued against such confounding for most clonotypes. Excess twin sharing in beta out-of-frame sequences was weaker because fewer shared sequences lowered the signal-to-noise ratio.

V and J are truncated by 0 bases and 6 bases respectively, leaving an intervening sequence of 5 bases. The germline V gene yields SGHDN for CDR1 and FVKESK for CDR2. The CDR3 has 13 amino acids, counting the end cysteine and phenylalanine. Only the CDR3 part of the read is kept: 39 bases, read in frame from the first base. This clonotype came up a few times. Its specific antigen is unknown. Base-call qualities are not available, and no considerably larger clone is one nucleotide away. Only healthy Caucasian donors were included. The twin cohort consisted of three pairs of female monozygotic twins, all aged roughly 18 to 29 years. CD4+ and CD8+ T cell populations were isolated with positive isolation kits from Invitrogen. Library preparation employed 5' RACE. Sequencing relied on an Illumina HiSeq 2000. A universal primer binding site was added through template switching, and the final cDNA carried a unique molecular identifier so that TCR cDNA molecules could be counted accurately. First-strand cDNA for TCR alpha and beta chains was synthesized from specific primers in the conserved constant-segment region. Each cDNA library was double barcoded, with a SMART-Mk sample barcode plus Illumina barcodes, to control for contamination. Two successive PCR steps introduced TruSeq adapter sequences along with Illumina sample barcodes. Sequencing of the TCR alpha and beta cDNA libraries was done on the Illumina HiSeq platform using custom primers. The authors' pipeline ran thus. Raw reads were processed with MiGEC to extract unique molecular identifiers, and MiXCR was used to determine CDR3 positions. Recombination models were inferred per individual with the repgenHMM and IGoR tools using an EM algorithm. Shared clonotypes were analyzed with the tcR package in R, and sharing was normalized by the product of cloneset sizes. To study raw recombination free of thymic and clonal selection effects, out-of-frame nonproductive sequences were analyzed. The public reads were quality trimmed at Q25 with fastp and then assembled into clones with MiXCR by TCRdb, keeping productive beta chains. Records with the same CDR3 protein are collapsed into one entry carrying the most frequent genes and DNA. These V and J calls derive from TCRdb rather than the authors' analysis. The sample contains around 530,000 distinct CDR3 sequences, roughly 15% of them found a single time. Clones ranked in the top ten supply nearly 0.45% of the sample.

This sample also appeared in a second study, on yellow fever vaccine responses in identical twins. As noted in the second study: According to the authors, the vaccine-induced T cell response in identical twins seemed to be partly convergent and partly specific to each individual. In identical twins, the study followed T cell clones that responded to the vaccine with precision.

Recombination connected TRBV14 to TRBJ2-2; the D gene is unclear. This receptor was identified in a woman aged 18 to 35 in good health. Sequencing input: CD4+ T cells sorted from blood. For the CDR3, the sequence is CASSQDEAGELFF. The sequence in DNA is TGTGCCAGCAGCCAAGATGAGGCCGGGGAGCTGTTTTTT.